The 15 T cell receptor beta chains given below trace back to one sample, sequenced in a study of blood T cell repertoires in COVID-19. Method: immunoSEQ multiplex PCR; TCRdb's copy keeps in-frame clones and lacks some. The table shows 70,000 to 100,000 clones, with 72% occurring only once. Sequencing input: peripheral blood. The receptors here all came from a woman aged 55 to 70 in a cohort sampled during active or convalescent COVID-19.

The chain is built from TRBV6-1 and TRBJ1-4, with unresolved D. The CDR3 length is 15 residues. Germline-derived CDR1 and CDR2 are MNHNS and SASEGT. V was trimmed by 3 bases and J by 2 bases, leaving 10 bases between them. The CDR3 nucleotides are TGTGCCAGCAGTGATTCAGCGGCTACTAATGAAAAACTGTTTTTT. Amino acids: CASSDSAATNEKLFF.

The V gene is TRBV5-6, the J gene TRBJ1-1; D is unclear. Trimming stripped 0 bases from V and 1 base from J, with 4 bases between. Germline CDR1 reads SGHDT; CDR2 reads YYEEEE. The CDR3 covers 13 residues. The CDR3 loop reads CASSLDTNTEAFF. DNA for the CDR3: TGTGCCAGCAGCTTGGACACGAACACTGAAGCTTTCTTT.

The chain links TRBV11-1 to TRBJ2-2; D ambiguous. Germline V gives CDR1 SGHAT, CDR2 FQDESV (reference sequence). This CDR3 contains 15 residues. V lost 6 bases and J 1 base, leaving 12 bases between the germline ends. CDR3 DNA: TGTGCCAGCAGACGGAGTCGAGGGAACACCGGGGAGCTGTTTTTT. Encoded protein: CASRRSRGNTGELFF.

The CDR3 sequence: CASSYGTSGSNEQFF. The CDR3 nucleotides are TGTGCCAGCAGCTACGGGACTAGCGGGTCCAATGAGCAGTTCTTC. The rearrangement joins TRBV11-3 to TRBJ2-1; 12 bases align to TRBD2. The J segment lost 6 bases and the V segment lost 4 bases, leaving 4 bases of the junction unmatched. This CDR3 is built from 15 residues. Germline assignment: CDR1 SGHNT and CDR2 YENEEA.

CDR3 in amino acids: CASSVQPGVPGELFF. The DNA of the CDR3 is TGTGCCAGCAGCGTACAACCAGGGGTTCCCGGGGAGCTGTTTTTT. V is TRBV9 and J is TRBJ2-2; D perhaps matches TRBD1 (6 bases). CDR3 length: 15 amino acids. The germline V gene encodes CDR1 SGDLS and CDR2 YYNGEE. Between the trimmed V and J ends, which lost 1 base and 6 bases, there was a span of 13 bases.

This clone showed up just a few times. The J gene is TRBJ1-5, the V gene TRBV10-1; no firm D call. Germline loops: CDR1 WNHNN, CDR2 SYGVQD (reference sequence). The V end lost 9 bases, the J end lost 5 bases, and 11 bases lay between the germline ends. The CDR3 has 12 amino acids. The CDR3 nucleotides are TGCGCCAGTGGCGTGGGCCATCAGCCCCAGCATTTT. Translated, it gives CASGVGHQPQHF.

The chain has TRBV19 and TRBJ1-6; D is perhaps TRBD1 (5 bases). Germline values: CDR1 LNHDA, CDR2 SQIVND (reference sequence). The CDR3 covers 14 residues. V was pared by 3 bases and J by 11 bases, with 14 bases between. The CDR3 protein is CASSILGTSAPLHF. CDR3 nucleotide sequence: TGTGCCAGTAGTATTCTCGGGACTTCGGCACCCCTCCACTTT.

The CDR3 DNA reads TGCGCCAGCAGCCAAGATAGGTGGAGCCATGAGCAGTTCTTC. This encodes CASSQDRWSHEQFF. The rearrangement uses TRBV4-3 and TRBJ2-1; D unresolved. V lost 0 bases, J lost 8 bases, and 11 bases lay in between. CDR3 length: 14 amino acids. Germline V gene lookup returns CDR1 LGHNA and CDR2 YSLEER.

The V gene is TRBV30, the J gene TRBJ1-4, with a tentative D call TRBD1 (6 bases). Germline V gene sequence: CDR1 GTSNPN, CDR2 SVGIG (reference sequence). Trimming stripped 0 bases from V and 4 bases from J, with 15 bases between. The CDR3 loop spans 16 amino acids. This CDR3 is CAWSVFVGGFNEKLFF. DNA of the CDR3: TGTGCCTGGAGTGTATTTGTAGGGGGATTTAATGAAAAACTGTTTTTT.

This sequence joins TRBV29-1 and TRBJ2-7; maybe TRBD2 (7 bases). Germline CDR1 is SQVTM and CDR2 is ANQGSEA. The length of the CDR3 is 12 residues. V was trimmed by 3 bases and J by 8 bases, leaving 14 bases between them. The CDR3 DNA is TGCAGCGTTGATGGGGGGGCGGGCAAGCAGTACTTC. This sequence encodes CSVDGGAGKQYF.

This clone occurred once. V gene TRBV6-5 combines with J gene TRBJ1-4, with D tentatively TRBD1 (5 bases). The germline V and J ends were trimmed by 6 bases and 10 bases, with 18 bases remaining between them. Germline V lookup: CDR1 MNHEY, CDR2 SVGAGI. This CDR3 has 14 residues. The CDR3 DNA is TGTGCCAGCAGGCAAACGGGCCCGGGGGGAAAACTGTTTTTT. It codes for CASRQTGPGGKLFF.

V and J are TRBV2 and TRBJ2-7; 8 nucleotides match TRBD2. This CDR3 region has 14 residues. CDR1 SNHLY and CDR2 FYNNEI come from the germline V gene. Unmatched junction bases numbered 4, after V lost 4 bases and J lost 2 bases. The CDR3: CASSGIAGPYEQYF. The DNA of the CDR3 is TGTGCCAGCAGTGGGATAGCGGGGCCCTACGAGCAGTACTTC.

V gene TRBV27 combines with J gene TRBJ1-2; D is ambiguous. The CDR3 covers 15 residues. Germline V gene data show CDR1 as MNHEY and CDR2 as SMNVEV (reference sequence). V was trimmed by 2 bases and J by 4 bases, leaving 14 bases between them. CDR3 sequence: CASSLKVSSFYGYTF. The CDR3 region has the DNA TGTGCCAGCAGTTTAAAAGTTTCTAGTTTCTATGGCTACACCTTC.

The chain has TRBV5-8 and TRBJ1-6; 9 bases map to TRBD1. The V gene's germline CDR1 is SGHTS and CDR2 YDEGEE. With 5 bases clipped from V and 1 base from J, the junction kept 7 bases outside the gene matches. The CDR3 spans 17 residues. The CDR3 loop reads CASRPGQGQSYNSPLHF. DNA for the CDR3: TGTGCCAGCAGGCCGGGACAGGGCCAATCCTATAATTCACCCCTCCACTTT.

This sequence joins TRBV5-8 and TRBJ1-3, with TRBD1 matching 10 bases. Per the germline V gene, CDR1 is SGHTS and CDR2 is YDEGEE. V shed 4 bases and J 4 bases; nucleotides not matched to a gene: 11. The CDR3 is 17 residues long. The CDR3 loop reads CASSLWVGTGAGNTIYF. The CDR3 DNA reads TGTGCCAGCAGCCTTTGGGTTGGGACAGGGGCCGGAAACACCATATATTTT. Based on the CDR3 plus reference TRBV5-8 and TRBJ1-3, the full variable domain is EAGVTQSPTHLIKTRGQQATLRCSPISGHTSVYWYQQALGLGLQFLLWYDEGEERNRGNFPPRFSGRQFPNYSSELNVNALELEDSALYLCASSLWVGTGAGNTIYFGEGSWLTVV.